The 10 T cell receptor beta chains presented below share a single source sample, sequenced in a study of T cell responses to AZD1222 COVID-19 vaccine. TCRdb keeps only in-frame clones here, not all; method: immunoSEQ multiplex PCR. The sample includes more than 150,000 clones, approximately 91% of them seen just once. This specimen consisted of peripheral blood, obtained on day 0 of AZD1222 vaccination. The receptor set was obtained from an adult in good health.

The rearrangement uses TRBV7-2 and TRBJ1-2; 7 bases are a match to TRBD1. The junction had 7 bases not matched to a gene; V was cut back by 4 bases and J by 8 bases. The CDR3 contains 13 residues. Germline CDR1 SGHTA, CDR2 FQGNSA. CDR3 in DNA: TGTGCCAGCAGCTATAGACAGGGCTTAGGCTACACCTTC. The encoded protein is CASSYRQGLGYTF.

With regard to this clone: This sample includes further DNA sequences coding for the same CDR3. The chain has TRBV18 and TRBJ2-7, with TRBD1 identical over 8 bases. The germline CDR1 and CDR2 sequences are KGHSH and LQKENI. The CDR3 is made up of 14 amino acids. V lost 6 bases to trimming and J lost 2 bases; unmatched junction nucleotides: 6. This CDR3 is CASSPGTGAYEQYF. The CDR3 DNA reads as TGTGCCAGCTCTCCCGGGACAGGCGCCTACGAGCAGTACTTC. The full variable domain, rest sourced from reference TRBV18 and TRBJ2-7, is NAGVMQNPRHLVRRRGQEARLRCSPMKGHSHVYWYRQLPEEGLKFMVYLQKENIIDESGMPKERFSAEFPKEGPSILRIQQVVRGDSAAYFCASSPGTGAYEQYFGPGTRLTVT.

The chain carries TRBV10-3 and TRBJ2-7; 8 bases agree with TRBD2. This CDR3 is 17 amino acids long. Germline V lookup: CDR1 ENHRY, CDR2 SYGVKD. V dropped 6 bases and J dropped 2; count of bases not matched to a gene: 15. DNA of the CDR3: TGTGCCATCAGATACTCCGGGACTAGTCTGGGCGCCTACGAGCAGTACTTC. Translated, it gives CAIRYSGTSLGAYEQYF.

V gene TRBV2 combines with J gene TRBJ1-1; TRBD1 might be the D (6 bases). V gave up 8 bases and J gave up 4 bases, with 14 bases separating them. The germline CDR1 and CDR2 sequences are SNHLY and FYNNEI. The CDR3 spans 13 residues. In DNA, the CDR3 is TGTGCCAGCCTCCCACAGGGACGCACTGAAGCTTTCTTT. Translated, it gives CASLPQGRTEAFF.

The rearrangement uses TRBV6-5 and TRBJ2-7; D remains unclear. Trimming took off 4 bases at V and 1 base at J, with 5 bases between the two ends. Germline assignment: CDR1 MNHEY and CDR2 SVGAGI. The CDR3 spans 12 residues. Written as DNA, the CDR3 is TGTGCCAGCAGTTTGGGTTCCTACGAGCAGTACTTC. Its protein is CASSLGSYEQYF.

The genes are TRBV4-1 and TRBJ2-3; D might be TRBD1 (6 bases). CDR1 and CDR2 from the germline V gene are MGHRA and YSYEKL. Trimming pared 3 bases from V and 4 bases from J, leaving 14 bases between. The CDR3 extends over 15 amino acids. In nucleotides, the CDR3 is TGCGCCAGCAGCCACCAGGGGTTCCAGGCAGATACGCAGTATTTT. Its protein is CASSHQGFQADTQYF.

The J gene is TRBJ1-5, the V gene TRBV7-2, with D maybe TRBD1 (5 bases). Per the germline V gene, CDR1 is SGHTA and CDR2 is FQGNSA. V was clipped by 5 bases and J by 5 bases, with 16 bases between them. CDR3 length equals 15 residues. The CDR3 protein is CASSPFMGRDQPQHF. DNA for the CDR3: TGTGCCAGCAGCCCCTTTATGGGGCGCGATCAGCCCCAGCATTTT. Drawing the rest from reference TRBV7-2 and TRBJ1-5, the complete variable domain is GAGVSQSPSNKVTEKGKDVELRCDPISGHTALYWYRQSLGQGLEFLIYFQGNSAPDKSGLPSDRFSAERTGGSVSTLTIQRTQQEDSAVYLCASSPFMGRDQPQHFGDGTRLSIL.

The V gene is TRBV6-5, the J gene TRBJ2-7, with 7 bases aligning to TRBD1. V trimming: 6 bases; J trimming: 5 bases; junction bases outside the gene matches: 7. Germline-derived CDR1 and CDR2 are MNHEY and SVGAGI. The CDR3 has 13 amino acids. This chain's CDR3 is CASSQTGSNEQYF. The CDR3 nucleotides are TGTGCCAGCAGCCAGACAGGGTCTAACGAGCAGTACTTC.

CDR3 nucleotide sequence: TGTGCCAGTAATGTTCAGGGGCGAGGCTACACCTTC. Protein product: CASNVQGRGYTF. This chain links TRBV19 with TRBJ1-2; tentative D call: TRBD1 (6 bases). Between the trimmed V and J ends, which lost 7 bases and 8 bases, there was a span of 14 bases. This CDR3 contains 12 residues. Germline values: CDR1 LNHDA, CDR2 SQIVND (reference sequence).

The chain joins TRBV5-6 to TRBJ2-7, with D possibly being TRBD2 (5 bases). The CDR3 has 16 residues. V was trimmed by 1 base and J by 3 bases, leaving 17 bases between them. Germline V gene sequence: CDR1 SGHDT, CDR2 YYEEEE. The CDR3 spells CASSLSPRTAGYEQYF. The CDR3 DNA sequence: TGTGCCAGCAGCTTGAGCCCACGGACGGCGGGCTACGAGCAGTACTTC.